Each of the 9 T cell receptor beta chains below was sequenced from the same sample in a study of cytomegalovirus exposure and HLA in healthy donors. PCR primers comprised 60 Vbeta and 13 Jbeta primers. Sequenced by immunoSEQ multiplex PCR; TCRdb stores in-frame clones only, minus some. Its table lists roughly 30,000 clones. Material: PBMCs. The receptors originated from a woman aged 40 to 55 in good health and CMV-seropositive.

CDR3 sequence: CAWSGPSRGHLRSYEQYF. The CDR3 nucleotides read TGTGCCTGGAGTGGACCCTCGAGAGGACATCTTCGCTCCTACGAGCAGTACTTC. This chain uses TRBV30 with TRBJ2-7, with D possibly matching TRBD1 (5 bases). The CDR3 totals 18 residues. The V and J ends lost 1 base and 0 bases respectively, with 22 bases between them. CDR1 is GTSNPN and CDR2 is SVGIG in the germline V gene (reference sequence).

V usage is TRBV6-5 and J usage is TRBJ2-7; 8 bases line up with TRBD2. The CDR3 consists of 15 residues. V shed 5 bases and J 4 bases; nucleotides not matched to a gene: 10. Per germline, CDR1 MNHEY and CDR2 SVGAGI. In nucleotides, the CDR3 is TGTGCCAGCAGTCTCCGATCTTTAGCGGGATACGAGCAGTACTTC. It translates to CASSLRSLAGYEQYF.

The chain combines TRBV27 with TRBJ2-7, with 8 bases that match TRBD2. The V gene's germline CDR1 is MNHEY and CDR2 SMNVEV (reference sequence). The V gene end was trimmed by 5 bases and the J gene end by 0 bases; junction bases not matched to a gene: 3. The CDR3 runs 14 residues. For the CDR3, the DNA is TGTGCCAGCAGTCAGAGCGGGAGCTCCTACGAGCAGTACTTC. Its translation is CASSQSGSSYEQYF.

The rearrangement links TRBV5-4 to TRBJ1-2; TRBD1 matches 12 bases. The germline gives CDR1 SGHNT, CDR2 YYREEE (reference sequence). The CDR3 is made up of 15 amino acids. After removal of 4 bases from V and 2 bases from J, the junction contained 3 bases not matched to a gene. For the CDR3, the DNA is TGTGCCAGCAGCGTGGGACAGGGGGCGAACTATGGCTACACCTTC. It translates to CASSVGQGANYGYTF.

The gene calls are TRBV18 and TRBJ2-7, with a possible D match to TRBD2 (5 bases). From germline, CDR1 is KGHSH and CDR2 LQKENI. V lost 6 bases and J 2 bases, leaving 20 bases between the germline ends. This CDR3 has 16 amino acids. CDR3 nucleotide sequence: TGTGCCAGCTCTCCATTCAGCACTAGTAGCGCCTACGAGCAGTACTTC. Its protein product is CASSPFSTSSAYEQYF.

The chain uses TRBV5-6 and TRBJ2-1; a possible D gene is TRBD1 (5 bases). Germline V gene data show CDR1 as SGHDT and CDR2 as YYEEEE. This CDR3 has 13 residues. The V end was cut by 2 bases, the J end by 6 bases, with 9 bases between. The CDR3 DNA sequence: TGTGCCAGCAGCTTACAGGATGTCAATGAGCAGTTCTTC. Translating gives CASSLQDVNEQFF.

The V gene is TRBV30, the J gene TRBJ2-5, with a possible D match to TRBD1 (6 bases). Trimming stripped 8 bases from V and 2 bases from J, with 12 bases between. The CDR3 totals 12 residues. Per germline, CDR1 GTSNPN and CDR2 SVGIG (reference sequence). In nucleotides, the CDR3 is TGTGCCGGAAACAGGGAACAAGAGACCCAGTACTTC. Translated: CAGNREQETQYF.

This rearrangement joins TRBV29-1 to TRBJ1-3, with D possibly being TRBD1 (5 bases). The ends were cut back, 8 bases at V and 4 bases at J, with 18 bases in the middle. The CDR3 totals 14 residues. Germline V gene lookup returns CDR1 SQVTM and CDR2 ANQGSEA. The CDR3 sequence: CSTLREARGNTIYF. CDR3 DNA sequence: TGCAGCACCCTCAGGGAGGCTCGAGGAAACACCATATATTTT.

The genes are TRBV9 and TRBJ1-2; no definite D call. The CDR3 covers 13 residues. Germline CDR1 SGDLS, CDR2 YYNGEE. Trimming left V 3 bases short and J 1 base short, with 7 bases between. DNA of the CDR3: TGTGCCAGCAGCGCCCAGATTAACTATGGCTACACCTTC. Protein sequence: CASSAQINYGYTF.